This T cell receptor (beta chain) was sequenced during a study of T-cell memory formation after mild COVID-19. Overall study context: TCR clusters showed largely donor specificity.

Trimming removed 5 bases at V and 5 bases at J, with 7 bases between. The CDR3 has 11 residues. The V gene's germline CDR1 is DFQATT and CDR2 SNEGSKA (reference sequence). A 5'RACE reaction primed in the constant segment made cDNA libraries of TCR alpha and TCR beta, and these carried sample barcodes and UMIs. One entry per CDR3 protein results from TCRdb running MiXCR on the 5' RACE reads. The data contain 400,000 to 550,000 distinct CDR3 sequences, 25% of them seen just once; the ten biggest clones take up around 13%. This clonotype occurred a few times. The antigen is undetermined. Findings and limits, study-wide: From day 15 to 85, contracting clones were balanced between CD4 and CD8, whereas later expanders leaned toward CD4+.

The clonotype comes from an adult woman who had mild COVID-19 (a few samples of this study predate the infection). Cell type and time point are not known. Sequencing used PBMCs or a T cell subset sorted from them (not recorded which). The chain uses TRBV20-1 and TRBJ2-1; D unclear. The CDR3 nucleotides read TGCAGTGCTGCAGGCGACAATGAGCAGTTCTTC. This encodes CSAAGDNEQFF.